These T cell receptor beta chains were read from a single sample in a study of T cells after yellow fever vaccination. TCRdb called the 5' RACE reads again in MiXCR, with one record for every CDR3 protein. The data contain some 300,000 distinct CDR3 sequences, approximately 12% of them seen just once; the ten biggest clones take up 3% to 3.5%. This specimen consisted of CD4+ T cells sorted from PBMCs, obtained 45 days after the yellow fever booster vaccination. The receptors shown here come from a young man who received the YFV17D yellow fever vaccine. The CDR3 runs from the conserved cysteine through the conserved F or W. The order of the fields is clone size, V gene, D gene, J gene, CDR3 length, CDR3 protein, CDR3 DNA. D genes are given only for firm matches. Only part of the rows carry a size: once, few, many, or a class if the clone is expanded.

NA	TRBV4-2	NA	TRBJ2-3	14	CASTPSGLGDTQYF	TGTGCCAGCACCCCAAGTGGCCTCGGGGATACGCAGTATTTT
few	TRBV6-1	NA	TRBJ1-1	14	CASSRYILNTEAFF	TGTGCCAGCAGTCGTTACATTCTGAACACTGAAGCTTTCTTT
many	TRBV11-2	TRBD1	TRBJ2-7	16	CASSWDRASGGYEQYF	TGTGCCAGCAGCTGGGACAGGGCAAGTGGCGGCTACGAGCAGTACTTC
NA	TRBV4-1	NA	TRBJ2-5	18	CASSQDIGFGEGGETQYF	TGCGCCAGCAGCCAAGATATTGGTTTCGGGGAAGGCGGAGAGACCCAGTACTTC
NA	TRBV24-1	NA	TRBJ2-1	15	CATSDPRGSGNEQFF	TGTGCCACCAGTGATCCCAGGGGTTCGGGGAATGAGCAGTTCTTC
NA	TRBV6-1	TRBD1	TRBJ1-6	17	CASSEVSGGVYNSPLHF	TGTGCCAGCAGTGAAGTATCAGGGGGCGTCTATAATTCACCCCTCCACTTT
NA	TRBV5-4	NA	TRBJ1-1	13	CASSFRSGTEAFF	TGTGCCAGCAGCTTCCGGTCGGGCACTGAAGCTTTCTTT
few	TRBV6-6	NA	TRBJ2-3	15	CASRDGTTHTDTQYF	TGTGCCAGCAGGGACGGGACAACCCACACAGATACGCAGTATTTT
few	TRBV2	NA	TRBJ1-1	13	CASSEVWSTEAFF	TGTGCCAGCAGTGAAGTTTGGAGCACTGAAGCTTTCTTT
NA	TRBV30	TRBD2	TRBJ2-7	11	CAWSTSAEQYF	TGTGCCTGGAGTACTAGCGCCGAGCAGTACTTC
NA	TRBV12-3/TRBV12-4	NA	TRBJ1-6	15	CASSLAGLNNSPLHF	TGTGCCAGCAGTTTAGCAGGCCTGAATAATTCACCCCTCCACTTT
NA	TRBV5-1	NA	TRBJ1-1	15	CASSNGQPGDTEAFF	TGCGCCAGCAGCAATGGACAGCCGGGGGACACTGAAGCTTTCTTT
NA	TRBV29-1	TRBD2	TRBJ2-1	14	CSVDRLAGAVEQFF	TGCAGCGTTGATCGCCTAGCGGGGGCTGTTGAGCAGTTCTTC
NA	TRBV25-1	NA	TRBJ1-2	15	CASSEAGDLGYGYTF	TGTGCCAGCAGTGAAGCGGGGGACCTAGGCTATGGCTACACCTTC
few	TRBV4-3	TRBD1	TRBJ1-5	16	CASSLDFGQGRQPQHF	TGCGCCAGCAGCCTAGACTTTGGACAGGGGAGGCAGCCCCAGCATTTT
NA	TRBV28	NA	TRBJ2-5	14	CASSPSGARETQYF	TGTGCCAGCAGTCCCTCGGGGGCACGGGAGACCCAGTACTTC
NA	TRBV2	TRBD2	TRBJ2-7	17	CAADLTGGAVRGYEQYF	TGTGCCGCTGACCTTACCGGGGGGGCGGTTCGTGGCTACGAGCAGTACTTC
many	TRBV20-1	NA	TRBJ2-2	13	CSARTGDDGELFF	TGCAGTGCTAGGACGGGGGATGACGGGGAGCTGTTTTTT
many	TRBV12-3/TRBV12-4	TRBD1	TRBJ1-2	13	CASRQGANYGYTF	TGTGCCAGCAGACAGGGGGCTAACTATGGCTACACCTTC
few	TRBV30	NA	TRBJ2-5	13	CAWSWSETGTQYF	TGTGCCTGGAGTTGGTCCGAGACGGGGACCCAGTACTTC
NA	TRBV20-1	TRBD1	TRBJ1-1	15	CSARGGTAHDTEAFF	TGCAGTGCTCGGGGGGGGACAGCTCACGACACTGAAGCTTTCTTT
NA	TRBV5-1	NA	TRBJ2-1	14	CASSLGGTGNEQFF	TGCGCCAGCAGCTTGGGCGGCACCGGGAATGAGCAGTTCTTC
few	TRBV7-9	NA	TRBJ1-2	17	CASSPAPSTLSLYGYTF	TGTGCCAGCAGCCCCGCCCCCTCGACTTTGTCCCTCTATGGCTACACCTTC
NA	TRBV19	TRBD1	TRBJ1-1	15	CASSIPSRGVTEAFF	TGTGCCAGTAGTATCCCCAGCAGGGGGGTCACTGAAGCTTTCTTT
NA	TRBV12-3/TRBV12-4	NA	TRBJ2-1	13	CASSLLRVNEQFF	TGTGCCAGCAGTTTACTCAGGGTTAATGAGCAGTTCTTC
many	TRBV4-3	NA	TRBJ1-1	17	CASSPVAGQGENTEAFF	TGCGCCAGCAGCCCCGTCGCGGGGCAGGGTGAGAACACTGAAGCTTTCTTT
NA	TRBV7-3	NA	TRBJ1-3	15	CASSLTGDLGNTIYF	TGTGCCAGCAGCTTAACAGGGGACCTGGGAAACACCATATATTTT
NA	TRBV7-2	NA	TRBJ1-1	18	CASSSTPRGLGESTEAFF	TGTGCCAGCAGCTCGACCCCTCGGGGGTTGGGTGAAAGCACTGAAGCTTTCTTT
NA	TRBV10-3	TRBD2	TRBJ2-3	16	CAISQLSGGSTDTQYF	TGTGCCATCAGTCAACTTAGCGGGGGCAGCACAGATACGCAGTATTTT
NA	TRBV30	NA	TRBJ1-1	13	CAWSASMNTEAFF	TGTGCCTGGAGTGCATCCATGAACACTGAAGCTTTCTTT
few	TRBV5-1	NA	TRBJ2-2	15	CASQSGPPNTGELFF	TGCGCCAGCCAGTCCGGGCCCCCGAACACCGGGGAGCTGTTTTTT
NA	TRBV10-1	NA	TRBJ1-1	13	CASGDRIGTEAFF	TGCGCCAGCGGAGACAGGATAGGCACTGAAGCTTTCTTT
NA	TRBV5-1	NA	TRBJ2-2	13	CASSSEGFGELFF	TGCGCCAGCAGCTCGGAAGGTTTCGGGGAGCTGTTTTTT
many	TRBV5-1	NA	TRBJ2-3	14	CASSRGVSTDTQYF	TGCGCCAGCAGCAGAGGGGTGAGCACAGATACGCAGTATTTT
few	TRBV19	TRBD2	TRBJ2-5	17	CASSKRSGGTGFETQYF	TGTGCCAGTAGTAAGCGGAGCGGGGGGACCGGGTTTGAGACCCAGTACTTC
few	TRBV6-2/TRBV6-3	TRBD1	TRBJ1-1	15	CASSYPWYRGKGAFF	TGTGCCAGCAGTTACCCTTGGTACAGGGGCAAGGGAGCTTTCTTT
NA	TRBV2	NA	TRBJ2-6	15	CASSANWGAQNVLTF	TGTGCCAGCAGTGCTAATTGGGGGGCGCAGAACGTCCTGACTTTC
few	TRBV6-1	NA	TRBJ2-1	21	CASSDLPAGPRTLSSYNEQFF	TGTGCCAGCAGCGACCTCCCCGCCGGGCCACGGACCCTGAGCTCCTACAATGAGCAGTTCTTC
few	TRBV10-3	NA	TRBJ2-3	14	CAISPLRSTDTQYF	TGTGCCATCAGCCCCCTGCGGAGCACAGATACGCAGTATTTT
few	TRBV4-1	NA	TRBJ2-2	16	CASSQGWLSATGELFF	TGCGCCAGCAGCCAAGGCTGGTTATCGGCCACCGGGGAGCTGTTTTTT
NA	TRBV19	NA	TRBJ2-1	13	CASTGTAYNEQFF	TGTGCCAGTACCGGGACGGCCTACAATGAGCAGTTCTTC
many	TRBV19	NA	TRBJ1-4	12	CASRGDGEKLFF	TGTGCCAGTAGGGGGGATGGAGAAAAACTGTTTTTT
many	TRBV15	NA	TRBJ2-5	13	CATSRGLVETQYF	TGTGCCACCAGCAGAGGACTAGTGGAGACCCAGTACTTC
many	TRBV7-2	TRBD1	TRBJ1-2	12	CASSIQGYGYTF	TGTGCCAGCAGTATACAGGGGTATGGCTACACCTTC
few	TRBV29-1	TRBD2	TRBJ2-1	19	CSVEDGGLAGVSHMEEQFF	TGCAGCGTTGAAGATGGGGGCCTAGCGGGGGTTTCTCATATGGAGGAGCAGTTCTTC